One and the same sample provided the 25 T cell receptor beta chains below, sequenced in a study of Graves' ophthalmopathy and Graves' hyperthyroidism. The authors amplified TCR beta CDR3 regions from RNA transcripts. In the first round, RT-PCR was carried out with HTBI primers, and a multiplex PCR formed the second round. TCRdb used MiXCR to reprocess the multiplex PCR reads, holding one entry per CDR3 protein. The sample includes a few hundred thousand distinct CDR3 sequences, 35% to 45% of them seen just once. Specimen: peripheral blood or thyroid tissue (not recorded which). These receptors came from an adult man with Graves' hyperthyroidism.

This chain links TRBV5-1 with TRBJ2-5; TRBD2 matches at 9 bases. The CDR3 has 16 residues. Germline V CDR1 and CDR2: SGHRS, YFSETQ. The trim removed 0 bases at V and 4 bases at J, leaving 7 bases unmatched. The CDR3 DNA is TGCGCCAGCAGCTTGGCCCCCGGACTAGCGCGAGAGACCCAGTACTTC. It specifies CASSLAPGLARETQYF.

The chain couples TRBV25-1 to TRBJ2-7, with 10 bases aligning to TRBD1. V shed 7 bases, J shed 6 bases, and the junction held 12 bases outside the gene matches. The CDR3 covers 15 residues. The germline gives CDR1 MGHDK, CDR2 SYGVNS. This CDR3 reads CASKNPGTGDIEQYF. CDR3 nucleotide sequence: TGTGCCAGCAAAAACCCCGGGACAGGGGACATCGAGCAGTACTTC.

V is TRBV29-1 and J is TRBJ1-2; 11 bases line up with TRBD1. The germline CDR1 and CDR2 sequences are SQVTM and ANQGSEA. The CDR3 has 14 amino acids. The chain's CDR3 is CSVPGQGVNYGYTF. As DNA, the CDR3 is TGCAGTGTCCCGGGACAGGGGGTGAACTATGGCTACACCTTC.

This clonotype has at least ten counts. V is TRBV15 and J is TRBJ1-1; D remains unclear. The germline V gene has CDR1 LNHNV and CDR2 YYDKDF (reference sequence). This CDR3 has 12 residues. The V gene lost 0 bases and the J gene lost 5 bases, with 4 bases spanning the gap. CDR3 bases: TGTGCCACCAGCAGAGAGAATACTGAAGCTTTCTTT. It encodes CATSRENTEAFF.

This clonotype was seen a few times. The chain joins TRBV24-1 to TRBJ2-1; 8 nucleotides line up with TRBD1. Germline assignment: CDR1 KGHDR and CDR2 SFDVKD. The trim removed 4 bases at V and 5 bases at J, leaving 12 bases unmatched. The CDR3 has 17 residues. The CDR3 sequence: CATSDPGTGHGDNEQFF. The CDR3 DNA reads TGTGCCACCAGTGACCCTGGGACAGGCCATGGCGACAATGAGCAGTTCTTC.

The chain recombines TRBV7-6 with TRBJ2-7, with 11 bases aligning to TRBD2. The CDR3 consists of 17 residues. CDR1 SGHVS and CDR2 FNYEAQ come from the germline V gene. V was clipped by 1 base and J by 7 bases; unmatched bases: 12. The CDR3 region has the DNA TGTGCCAGCAGCTTAGAAGCCCCTAGCGGGAGGCCGAATGAGCAGTACTTC. As protein: CASSLEAPSGRPNEQYF.

As concerns this clonotype: A much larger clone is a single base away; this may be a read error. The genes are TRBV29-1 and TRBJ1-1; no definite D call. The V gene lost 6 bases and the J gene lost 4 bases, with 12 bases spanning the gap. This CDR3 region has 12 residues. Germline V gene lookup returns CDR1 SQVTM and CDR2 ANQGSEA. The CDR3, as DNA: TGCAGCGTCTCAGGCAGGTTCACTGAAGCTTTCTTT. Its protein is CSVSGRFTEAFF.

The CDR3 coding sequence is TGTGCCAGTAGCACCACCCGGGCCCCTGGAAACACCATATATTTT. Protein sequence: CASSTTRAPGNTIYF. The chain employs TRBV19 and TRBJ1-3, with no clear D. Trimming took off 6 bases at V and 2 bases at J, with 14 bases between the two ends. CDR3 size: 15 residues. In germline, CDR1 is LNHDA, CDR2 SQIVND (reference sequence).

As for this clonotype: Given a much more abundant clone one base away, this may be a read error. This chain links TRBV12-3 or TRBV12-4 with TRBJ1-4, with D possibly matching TRBD1 (6 bases). This CDR3 is built from 13 residues. The chain's CDR3 is CASSFTGNEKPFF. The CDR3 region has the DNA TGTGCCAGCAGTTTCACAGGGAATGAAAAACCGTTTTTT.

The chain uses TRBV20-1 and TRBJ2-6; TRBD2 is a possible D gene (6 bases). The length of the CDR3 is 17 residues. Between the trimmed V and J ends, which lost 6 bases and 0 bases, there was a span of 18 bases. Per germline, CDR1 DFQATT and CDR2 SNEGSKA (reference sequence). CDR3: CSANPSGPVSGANVLTF. In DNA, the CDR3 is TGCAGTGCAAACCCCAGCGGGCCGGTCTCTGGGGCCAACGTCCTGACTTTC.

Written as DNA, the CDR3 is TGCAGTGCTAGAGGGGCCAGGGACTACGAAAAACTGTTTTTT. Its protein is CSARGARDYEKLFF. V is TRBV20-1 and J is TRBJ1-4; possibly TRBD1 for D (5 bases). Germline V lookup: CDR1 DFQATT, CDR2 SNEGSKA (reference sequence). Trimming cost V 1 base and J 8 bases, with 14 bases left between them. This CDR3 has 14 amino acids.

The chain employs TRBV29-1 and TRBJ1-3, with D possibly TRBD1 on 5 matching bases. CDR3 length equals 16 residues. V lost 4 bases and J lost 3, with 19 bases in between. Looked up from germline, CDR1 is SQVTM and CDR2 is ANQGSEA. For the CDR3, the DNA is TGCAGCGTTGTTCCGTCAGGGAGGCCCTATGGAAACACCATATATTTT. Translated, it gives CSVVPSGRPYGNTIYF.

This clonotype was seen more than once but under ten times. The chain recombines TRBV30 with TRBJ2-2, with unresolved D. Germline CDR1 and CDR2: GTSNPN and SVGIG (reference sequence). The ends were cut back, 0 bases at V and 1 base at J, with 6 bases in the middle. This CDR3 comprises 14 residues. CDR3 in DNA: TGTGCCTGGAGTGTACAAATGAACACCGGGGAGCTGTTTTTT. Its protein is CAWSVQMNTGELFF.

The chain employs TRBV7-2 and TRBJ1-1, with D possibly being TRBD1 (5 bases). The length of the CDR3 is 16 residues. Per the germline V gene, CDR1 is SGHTA and CDR2 is FQGNSA. V lost 6 bases and J lost 6, with 23 bases in between. The CDR3 DNA sequence: TGTGCCAGCAGTTTATGGAAGGGGATAGGAATTTCTGAAGCTTTCTTT. It codes for CASSLWKGIGISEAFF.

This clonotype was seen repeatedly, ten times or more. The rearrangement joins TRBV19 to TRBJ1-4, with a possible D match to TRBD1 (5 bases). CDR3 size: 15 residues. Looked up from germline, CDR1 is LNHDA and CDR2 is SQIVND (reference sequence). Trimming removed 6 bases from V and 5 bases from J, with 16 bases in between. CDR3 loop: CASRMGGRQNEKLFF. The DNA for the CDR3 is TGTGCCAGTAGGATGGGGGGACGGCAAAATGAAAAACTGTTTTTT.

This clonotype was counted ten times or more. V gene TRBV20-1 combines with J gene TRBJ2-2, with 8 nucleotides matching TRBD2. CDR1 is DFQATT and CDR2 is SNEGSKA in the germline V gene (reference sequence). This CDR3 is 14 amino acids long. V lost 7 bases, J lost 7 bases, and 11 bases stayed unmatched. The CDR3 DNA reads TGCAGTGGGCGAGCGGGGGCCCGGAACGGGGAGCTGTTTTTT. This gives the protein CSGRAGARNGELFF.

The genes are TRBV2 and TRBJ2-7, with D perhaps TRBD1 or TRBD2 (5 bases each). The CDR3 has 15 amino acids. Germline loops: CDR1 SNHLY, CDR2 FYNNEI. V gave up 10 bases and J gave up 3 bases, with 22 bases separating them. CDR3: CANLLTPGTNYEQYF. DNA for the CDR3: TGTGCCAACCTTTTAACGCCCGGGACGAACTACGAGCAGTACTTC.

The rearrangement links TRBV2 to TRBJ1-2, with 9 bases lining up with TRBD1. After removal of 4 bases from V and 4 bases from J, the junction contained 10 bases not matched to a gene. The germline gives CDR1 SNHLY, CDR2 FYNNEI. The CDR3 spans 16 residues. The CDR3 DNA is TGTGCCAGCAGTGTTAGGATGTGGACAGGGGCCTATGGCTACACCTTC. This translates into CASSVRMWTGAYGYTF. The whole variable domain, remainder taken from reference TRBV2 and TRBJ1-2, is EPEVTQTPSHQVTQMGQEVILRCVPISNHLYFYWYRQILGQKVEFLVSFYNNEISEKSEIFDDQFSVERPDGSNFTLKIRSTKLEDSAMYFCASSVRMWTGAYGYTFGSGTRLTVV.

This clonotype has ten or more counts. V and J are TRBV2 and TRBJ2-2; 9 bases line up with TRBD2. After removal of 4 bases from V and 5 bases from J, the junction contained 2 bases not matched to a gene. This CDR3 region has 14 residues. The V gene's germline CDR1 is SNHLY and CDR2 FYNNEI. The DNA of the CDR3 is TGTGCCAGCAGTGTTCTAGCGGGGACCGGGGAGCTGTTTTTT. Amino acid sequence: CASSVLAGTGELFF.

Comments on this clonotype: A clone one base away is much larger, so this may be a read error. CDR3 sequence: CASSFSLTGGDTIYF. Written as DNA, the CDR3 is TGTGCCAGCAGTTTCAGTCTTACGGGGGGAGACACCATATATTTT. This chain links TRBV7-2 with TRBJ1-3; possibly TRBD1 for D (5 bases). CDR3 length: 15 residues. Germline V gene lookup returns CDR1 SGHTA and CDR2 FQGNSA. Trimming took off 6 bases at V and 8 bases at J, with 20 bases between the two ends.

V gene TRBV6-5 combines with J gene TRBJ1-4; 8 nucleotides line up with TRBD1. Germline assignment: CDR1 MNHEY and CDR2 SVGAGI. This CDR3 region has 15 residues. The V gene end was trimmed by 6 bases and the J gene end by 4 bases; junction bases not matched to a gene: 7. CDR3 sequence: CASRRGQGLNEKLFF. The CDR3 region has the DNA TGTGCCAGCAGGCGAGGACAGGGACTTAATGAAAAACTGTTTTTT.

This clonotype was observed many times. J is TRBJ1-1 and V is TRBV20-1; TRBD1 matches 10 bases. There are 15 residues in the CDR3. Germline CDR1 is DFQATT and CDR2 is SNEGSKA (reference sequence). The J segment lost 4 bases and the V segment lost 0 bases, leaving 5 bases of the junction unmatched. Written as DNA, the CDR3 is TGCAGTGCTAGAGATCGACAGGGGGCGGCCACTGAAGCTTTCTTT. It codes for CSARDRQGAATEAFF.

V usage is TRBV29-1 and J usage is TRBJ2-7; no clear D. Per the germline V gene, CDR1 is SQVTM and CDR2 is ANQGSEA. Trimming left V 7 bases short and J 6 bases short, with 10 bases between. The CDR3 totals 10 residues. The CDR3 sequence: CSGVLTEQYF. The CDR3 nucleotides are TGCAGCGGAGTACTGACCGAGCAGTACTTC.

This clonotype was observed a handful of times. CDR3 in amino acids: CASSFEDRGRAEAFF. DNA for the CDR3: TGCGCCAGCAGCTTTGAGGACAGGGGGAGGGCTGAAGCTTTCTTT. V usage is TRBV5-1 and J usage is TRBJ1-1, with 10 bases fitting TRBD1. The germline CDR1 and CDR2 sequences are SGHRS and YFSETQ. The V gene end was trimmed by 2 bases and the J gene end by 6 bases; junction bases not matched to a gene: 7. The length of the CDR3 is 15 residues.

This sequence joins TRBV2 and TRBJ1-2; 9 bases are shared with TRBD1. Trimming took 2 bases from V and 3 from J; bases not matched to a gene: 10. This CDR3 contains 17 residues. The germline V gene encodes CDR1 SNHLY and CDR2 FYNNEI. Here the CDR3 DNA reads TGTGCCAGCAGTGAAAGGGGACAGGGAAAGATGGACTATGGCTACACCTTC. It is translated as CASSERGQGKMDYGYTF.